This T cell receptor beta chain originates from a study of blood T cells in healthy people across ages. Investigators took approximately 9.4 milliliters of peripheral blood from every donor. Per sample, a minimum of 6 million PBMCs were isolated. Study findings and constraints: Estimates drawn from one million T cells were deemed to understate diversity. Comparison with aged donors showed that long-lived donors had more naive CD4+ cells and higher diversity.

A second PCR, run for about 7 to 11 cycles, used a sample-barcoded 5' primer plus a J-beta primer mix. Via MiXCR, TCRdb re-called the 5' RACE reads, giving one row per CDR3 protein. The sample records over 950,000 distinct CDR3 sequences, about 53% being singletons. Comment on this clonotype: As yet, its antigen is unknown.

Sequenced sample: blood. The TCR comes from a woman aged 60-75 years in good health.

CDR3 sequence: CAISGGMSDTQYF. Here the CDR3 DNA reads TGTGCCATCAGTGGGGGGATGTCAGATACGCAGTATTTT. This sequence joins TRBV10-3 and TRBJ2-3; D tentatively reads TRBD1 or TRBD2 (5 bases each). The CDR3 is 13 residues long. Germline assignment: CDR1 ENHRY and CDR2 SYGVKD. Trimming took 4 bases from V and 4 from J, leaving 9 bases between them.